These 17 T cell receptor beta chains were all obtained from the same sample, sequenced in a study of OX40 agonist ivuxolimab in advanced cancers. The assay was immunoSEQ multiplex PCR, and TCRdb's table has in-frame clones only and misses some. This sample has 63,000 or so clones, with about four fifths found just once. The starting material was CD4+ or CD8+ T cells sorted from blood, obtained in a trial of the OX40 agonist ivuxolimab. The receptor set was obtained from an adult with an advanced solid tumor such as melanoma, head and neck, liver or kidney cancer.

This CDR3 reads CASSRPGTLGNEQFF. The CDR3 nucleotides read TGTGCCAGCAGCCGTCCCGGAACCCTGGGCAATGAGCAGTTCTTC. V gene TRBV7-2 combines with J gene TRBJ2-1; no firm D call. The CDR3 extends over 15 amino acids. Trimming pared 5 bases from V and 6 bases from J, leaving 17 bases between. CDR1 and CDR2 from the germline V gene are SGHTA and FQGNSA.

This clone was counted once. The chain combines TRBV27 with TRBJ1-4; the match to TRBD1 covers 11 bases. This CDR3 is built from 16 residues. Germline loops: CDR1 MNHEY, CDR2 SMNVEV (reference sequence). J was trimmed by 0 bases and V by 5 bases; bases with no gene match: 2. This CDR3 reads CASSRGQGATNEKLFF. The DNA for the CDR3 is TGTGCCAGCAGTAGGGGACAGGGGGCAACTAATGAAAAACTGTTTTTT. The full variable domain, its missing parts supplied by reference TRBV27 and TRBJ1-4, is EAQVTQNPRYLITVTGKKLTVTCSQNMNHEYMSWYRQDPGLGLRQIYYSMNVEVTDKGDVPEGYKVSRKEKRNFPLILESPSPNQTSLYFCASSRGQGATNEKLFFGSGTQLSVL.

This clone was picked up a small number of times. This chain connects TRBV6-1 to TRBJ1-1; D is ambiguous. The ends were cut back, 3 bases at V and 0 bases at J, with 8 bases in the middle. The germline V gene encodes CDR1 MNHNS and CDR2 SASEGT. The CDR3 has 14 amino acids. Here the CDR3 DNA reads TGTGCCAGCAGTGAGGCTGGGATGAACACTGAAGCTTTCTTT. Residues: CASSEAGMNTEAFF.

The sample holds a few counts of this clone. This chain joins TRBV18 and TRBJ2-7; D unclear. Germline V gene sequence: CDR1 KGHSH, CDR2 LQKENI. This CDR3 comprises 12 residues. The V gene lost 2 bases and the J gene lost 6 bases, with 8 bases spanning the gap. The CDR3 nucleotides read TGTGCCAGCTCACCAGCGACCCCCGAGCAGTACTTC. As protein: CASSPATPEQYF.

The chain employs TRBV19 and TRBJ1-1, with D uncertain. The germline V and J ends were trimmed by 1 base and 2 bases, with 5 bases remaining between them. The germline V gene has CDR1 LNHDA and CDR2 SQIVND (reference sequence). The CDR3 totals 13 residues. Here the CDR3 DNA reads TGTGCCAGTAGTATAGTACATAACACTGAAGCTTTCTTT. It translates to CASSIVHNTEAFF.

The chain combines TRBV19 with TRBJ1-5, with 9 bases identical to TRBD1. Germline V gene sequence: CDR1 LNHDA, CDR2 SQIVND (reference sequence). V lost 10 bases, J lost 4 bases, and 8 bases stayed unmatched. CDR3 length: 14 residues. CDR3 bases: TGTGCCACCGCCCGGGACAGGGAGAATCAGCCCCAGCATTTT. It translates to CATARDRENQPQHF. Full variable domain (outside the CDR3, taken from reference TRBV19 and TRBJ1-5): DGGITQSPKYLFRKEGQNVTLSCEQNLNHDAMYWYRQDPGQGLRLIYYSQIVNDFQKGDIAEGYSVSREKKESFPLTVTSAQKNPTAFYLCATARDRENQPQHFGDGTRLSIL.

The chain recombines TRBV18 with TRBJ2-4; TRBD2 aligns across 15 bases. Trimming removed 3 bases from V and 0 bases from J; junction bases left unmatched: 6. CDR1 and CDR2 (germline): KGHSH, LQKENI. The length of the CDR3 is 19 residues. CDR3 DNA: TGTGCCAGCTCACCGGGACTAGCGGGGGGCTATATAGCCAAAAACATTCAGTACTTC. Its translation: CASSPGLAGGYIAKNIQYF.

This chain links TRBV2 with TRBJ1-2; TRBD1 agrees at 8 bases. The CDR3 length is 12 residues. The V and J ends lost 4 bases and 8 bases, in that order; junction bases with no gene match: 3. CDR1 and CDR2 (germline): SNHLY, FYNNEI. This CDR3 reads CASSVDRDGYTF. The CDR3, as DNA: TGTGCCAGCAGTGTGGACAGGGACGGCTACACCTTC.

The chain links TRBV4-1 to TRBJ2-5, with D perhaps being TRBD1 or TRBD2 (5 bases each). The germline V gene encodes CDR1 MGHRA and CDR2 YSYEKL. The germline V and J ends were trimmed by 4 bases and 1 base, with 7 bases remaining between them. This CDR3 region has 13 residues. The DNA of the CDR3 is TGCGCCAGCAGCCTGGGACCCCAAGAGACCCAGTACTTC. Translating gives CASSLGPQETQYF.

The V gene is TRBV30, the J gene TRBJ1-2; D is uncertain. V was trimmed by 6 bases and J by 4 bases, leaving 12 bases between them. CDR3 length equals 12 residues. The germline CDR1 and CDR2 sequences are GTSNPN and SVGIG (reference sequence). The CDR3 nucleotides are TGTGCCTGCGCGAGGATGTCCTATGGCTACACCTTC. This sequence encodes CACARMSYGYTF.

This clone has just a few counts. The junction and the germline gene differ at one end; a read error may be behind it. The rearrangement links TRBV19 to TRBJ1-2; no definite D call. The CDR3 consists of 13 residues. Germline CDR1 LNHDA, CDR2 SQIVND (reference sequence). This chain's CDR3 is CASSIRLQTERAF. Here the CDR3 DNA reads TGTGCCAGTAGTATTAGGTTACAGACGGAGCGTGCCTTC.

The chain is built from TRBV29-1 and TRBJ2-5; 7 bases map to TRBD1. V dropped 6 bases and J dropped 4; count of bases not matched to a gene: 2. Germline CDR1 reads SQVTM; CDR2 reads ANQGSEA. The CDR3 covers 11 residues. The CDR3 region is CSVYRGETQYF. In DNA, the CDR3 is TGCAGCGTATACAGGGGAGAGACCCAGTACTTC.

The chain carries TRBV11-3 and TRBJ2-1; TRBD1 aligns across 10 bases. CDR1 and CDR2 from the germline V gene are SGHNT and YENEEA. This CDR3 region has 16 residues. The V and J ends lost 1 base and 7 bases, in that order; junction bases with no gene match: 7. The DNA for the CDR3 is TGTGCCAGCAGCTTAGGTGGGACAGGGGTAGAAAATGAGCAGTTCTTC. This encodes CASSLGGTGVENEQFF.

The gene calls are TRBV19 and TRBJ1-1; D is undetermined. The CDR3 is 12 amino acids. Germline CDR1 and CDR2: LNHDA and SQIVND (reference sequence). V lost 8 bases, J lost 3 bases, and 10 bases lay in between. CDR3 nucleotide sequence: TGTGCCAGTTTTATAAGGGACACTGAAGCTTTCTTT. Its translation is CASFIRDTEAFF. The complete variable domain, with remaining parts taken from reference TRBV19 and TRBJ1-1, reads DGGITQSPKYLFRKEGQNVTLSCEQNLNHDAMYWYRQDPGQGLRLIYYSQIVNDFQKGDIAEGYSVSREKKESFPLTVTSAQKNPTAFYLCASFIRDTEAFFGQGTRLTVV.

The chain employs TRBV5-6 and TRBJ2-3, with 13 positions matching TRBD2. The germline V gene has CDR1 SGHDT and CDR2 YYEEEE. CDR3 length: 16 amino acids. V was pared by 1 base and J by 7 bases, with 6 bases of the junction left unmatched. Here the CDR3 reads CASSLTSGGALYTQYF. The CDR3 region has the DNA TGTGCCAGCAGCTTGACTAGCGGGGGGGCCCTTTATACGCAGTATTTT.

The CDR3 sequence: CASSLSAGLTYNEQFF. The CDR3 DNA reads TGTGCCAGCAGCTTATCCGCGGGACTGACCTACAATGAGCAGTTCTTC. The chain carries TRBV7-6 and TRBJ2-1; possible D gene TRBD2, 6 bases. V lost 2 bases and J lost 2, with 13 bases in between. This CDR3 is built from 16 residues. Germline CDR1 reads SGHVS; CDR2 reads FNYEAQ.

Points on this clone: Germline is not matched at one junction end, which may reflect a read error. The J gene is TRBJ2-5, the V gene TRBV28; no firm D call. The germline CDR1 and CDR2 sequences are MDHEN and SYDVKM. CDR3 length: 13 amino acids. CDR3 sequence: CASRFIGEETQYF. CDR3 in DNA: TGTGCCAGCCGTTTTATCGGAGAAGAGACCCAGTACTTC.